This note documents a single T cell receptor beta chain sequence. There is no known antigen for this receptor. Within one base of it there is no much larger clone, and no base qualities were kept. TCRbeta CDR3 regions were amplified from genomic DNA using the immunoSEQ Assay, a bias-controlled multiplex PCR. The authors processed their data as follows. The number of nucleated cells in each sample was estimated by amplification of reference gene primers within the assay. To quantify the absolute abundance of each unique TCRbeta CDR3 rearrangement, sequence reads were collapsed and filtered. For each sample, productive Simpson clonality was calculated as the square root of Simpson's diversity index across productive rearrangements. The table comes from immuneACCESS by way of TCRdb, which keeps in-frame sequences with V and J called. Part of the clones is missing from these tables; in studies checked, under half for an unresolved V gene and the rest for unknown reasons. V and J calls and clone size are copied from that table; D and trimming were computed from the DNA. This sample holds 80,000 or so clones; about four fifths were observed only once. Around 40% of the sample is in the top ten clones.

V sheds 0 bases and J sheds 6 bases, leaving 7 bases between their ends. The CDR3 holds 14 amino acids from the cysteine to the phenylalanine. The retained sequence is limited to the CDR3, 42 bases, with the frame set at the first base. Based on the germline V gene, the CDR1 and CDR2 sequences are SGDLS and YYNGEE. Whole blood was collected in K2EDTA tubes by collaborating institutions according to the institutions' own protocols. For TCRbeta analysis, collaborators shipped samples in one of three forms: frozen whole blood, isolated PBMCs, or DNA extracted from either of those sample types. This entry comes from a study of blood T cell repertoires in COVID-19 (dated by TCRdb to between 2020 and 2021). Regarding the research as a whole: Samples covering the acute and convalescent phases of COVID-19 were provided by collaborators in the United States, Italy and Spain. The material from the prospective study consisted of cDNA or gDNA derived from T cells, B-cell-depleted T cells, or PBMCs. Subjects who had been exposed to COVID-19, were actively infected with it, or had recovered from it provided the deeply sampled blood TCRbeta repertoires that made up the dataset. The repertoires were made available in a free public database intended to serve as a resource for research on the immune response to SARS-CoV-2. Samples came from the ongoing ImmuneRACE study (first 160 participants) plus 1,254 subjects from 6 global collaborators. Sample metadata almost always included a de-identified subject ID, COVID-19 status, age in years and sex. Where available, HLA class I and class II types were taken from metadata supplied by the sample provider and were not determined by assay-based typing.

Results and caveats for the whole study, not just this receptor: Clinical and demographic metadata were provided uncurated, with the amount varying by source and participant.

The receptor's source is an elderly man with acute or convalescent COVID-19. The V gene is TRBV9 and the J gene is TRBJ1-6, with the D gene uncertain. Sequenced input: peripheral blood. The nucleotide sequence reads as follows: TGTGCCAGCAGCGTAGGGAGTGGTAATTCACCCCTCCACTTT. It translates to CASSVGSGNSPLHF.